Below, 17 T cell receptor beta chains from the same sample are listed, as sequenced in a study of T cells after yellow fever vaccination (dated by TCRdb to between 2017 and 2020). Read against the paper, the sample's treatment or condition label means: live attenuated yellow fever vaccine strain. The library was prepared using 5' RACE. Sequencing was performed on an Illumina HiSeq 2500. TCRdb reran the public reads through fastp at Q25 and MiXCR, keeping productive beta chains. Records with the same CDR3 protein are collapsed into one entry carrying the most frequent genes and DNA. Here the sample has about 400,000 distinct CDR3 sequences; around a tenth occur a single time. The ten largest clones add up to around 19% of the sample. The sample was PBMCs, taken on the day of the first yellow fever vaccination. The receptors derive from a man aged 18 to 30 who received the YFV17D yellow fever vaccine.

The chain recombines TRBV7-3 with TRBJ2-2; D is perhaps TRBD2 (5 bases). The V gene's germline CDR1 is SGHTA and CDR2 FQGTGA. The CDR3 length is 14 residues. V was cut by 4 bases and J by 2 bases, with 8 bases left in between. CDR3 nucleotides: TGTGCCAGCAGCTCCGACTATAACACCGGGGAGCTGTTTTTT. This encodes CASSSDYNTGELFF.

This rearrangement joins TRBV7-2 to TRBJ2-7; TRBD2 aligns across 14 bases. CDR1 and CDR2 from the germline V gene are SGHTA and FQGNSA. Unmatched junction bases numbered 10, after V lost 2 bases and J lost 10 bases. CDR3 length: 16 residues. The CDR3 region has the DNA TGTGCCAGCAGCTTATATAGGACTAGCGGGGGGTACGGTCAGTACTTC. It is translated as CASSLYRTSGGYGQYF.

This clonotype was seen a handful of times. V gene TRBV5-1 combines with J gene TRBJ1-1; D remains ambiguous. Germline lookup yields CDR1 SGHRS and CDR2 YFSETQ. Trimming stripped 0 bases from V and 1 base from J, with 7 bases between. The CDR3 loop spans 14 amino acids. The CDR3 DNA follows: TGCGCCAGCAGCTTGGCCGTAACGAACACTGAAGCTTTCTTT. This translates into CASSLAVTNTEAFF.

This clonotype was seen a handful of times. The genes are TRBV20-1 and TRBJ2-2, with 12 bases that match TRBD1. With V trimmed by 1 base and J by 4 bases, 7 bases remained unmatched. CDR1 and CDR2 from the germline V gene are DFQATT and SNEGSKA (reference sequence). There are 17 residues in the CDR3. CDR3 protein: CSARATKGQGATGELFF. The CDR3 DNA reads as TGCAGTGCTAGAGCGACGAAGGGACAGGGGGCCACCGGGGAGCTGTTTTTT.

This chain links TRBV2 with TRBJ1-1, with 7 bases aligning to TRBD1. The trim removed 8 bases at V and 5 bases at J, leaving 8 bases unmatched. Germline values: CDR1 SNHLY, CDR2 FYNNEI. The CDR3 length is 13 residues. CDR3 sequence reads: CASLDRARTEAFF. The CDR3 nucleotides are TGTGCCAGCCTTGACAGGGCCAGGACTGAAGCTTTCTTT.

This clonotype was seen repeatedly, ten times or more. The chain links TRBV12-3 or TRBV12-4 to TRBJ2-1; TRBD1 might be the D (6 bases). This CDR3 region has 14 residues. Trimming stripped 6 bases from V and 6 bases from J, with 15 bases between. Here the CDR3 reads CASSPDGGRNEQFF. The CDR3 DNA is TGTGCCAGCAGCCCCGATGGGGGCCGCAATGAGCAGTTCTTC.

Only a few counts were recorded for this clonotype. This rearrangement joins TRBV19 to TRBJ1-5; possible D gene TRBD1, 6 bases. The CDR3 has 15 residues. Trimming pared 3 bases from V and 6 bases from J, leaving 15 bases between. Germline V gene data show CDR1 as LNHDA and CDR2 as SQIVND (reference sequence). CDR3 nucleotide sequence: TGTGCCAGTAGTATGCTGGGGACACCACTTCAGCCCCAGCATTTT. Translating it yields CASSMLGTPLQPQHF.

This clonotype came up a few times. V is TRBV12-3 or TRBV12-4 and J is TRBJ1-2; D is ambiguous. The V gene lost 3 bases and the J gene lost 5 bases, with 7 bases spanning the gap. The CDR3 consists of 12 residues. The CDR3 DNA reads TGTGCCAGCAGTTTGTCCCAGTATGGCTACACCTTC. It encodes CASSLSQYGYTF.

This clonotype was counted between two and nine times. This chain connects TRBV18 to TRBJ2-2, with TRBD2 as a possible D gene (6 bases). The V and J ends lost 6 bases and 4 bases respectively, with 15 bases between them. CDR1 and CDR2 (germline): KGHSH, LQKENI. This CDR3 is 15 amino acids long. The CDR3 is CASSAREARTGELFF. DNA for the CDR3: TGTGCCAGCTCCGCCAGGGAGGCACGCACCGGGGAGCTGTTTTTT.

This clonotype turned up a few times. V is TRBV2 and J is TRBJ1-5; TRBD1 matches at 9 bases. The germline gives CDR1 SNHLY, CDR2 FYNNEI. V was pared by 6 bases and J by 6 bases, with 6 bases of the junction left unmatched. CDR3 length: 14 amino acids. The chain's CDR3 is CASSERTGVQPQHF. CDR3 nucleotide sequence: TGTGCCAGCAGCGAGAGGACAGGGGTTCAGCCCCAGCATTTT.

This clonotype was detected ten times or more. The rearrangement links TRBV5-1 to TRBJ2-2, with no clear D. This CDR3 comprises 13 residues. Germline V lookup: CDR1 SGHRS, CDR2 YFSETQ. The V and J ends lost 2 bases and 5 bases respectively, with 7 bases between them. CDR3 DNA: TGCGCCAGCAGCTTCGAGTGGACCGGGGAGCTGTTTTTT. Translated, it gives CASSFEWTGELFF.

J is TRBJ1-6 and V is TRBV4-3, with D possibly matching TRBD1 (5 bases). V was clipped by 2 bases and J by 7 bases, with 18 bases between them. The CDR3 runs 17 residues. Germline V gives CDR1 LGHNA, CDR2 YSLEER. This CDR3 reads CASSQSVLGGANSPLHF. The CDR3 DNA reads as TGCGCCAGCAGCCAATCCGTTTTGGGGGGTGCCAATTCACCCCTCCACTTT.

This clonotype has only a few counts. CDR3 loop: CASSYGDAGEQYF. The CDR3, as DNA: TGTGCCAGCAGTTACGGAGACGCGGGTGAGCAGTACTTC. The chain employs TRBV6-2 or TRBV6-3 and TRBJ2-7, with D tentatively TRBD2 (5 bases). Looked up from germline, CDR1 is MNHEY and CDR2 is SVGEGT. The germline V and J ends were trimmed by 2 bases and 7 bases, with 12 bases remaining between them. The CDR3 contains 13 residues.

The sample holds a few counts of this clonotype. This chain connects TRBV6-2 or TRBV6-3 to TRBJ1-6; the D gene is possibly TRBD1 (5 bases). Germline V CDR1 and CDR2: MNHEY, SVGEGT. V gave up 4 bases and J gave up 8 bases, with 9 bases separating them. This CDR3 spans 13 amino acids. CDR3 sequence (DNA): TGTGCCAGCAGTTTCAGGGAACATTCACCCCTCCACTTT. Translation: CASSFREHSPLHF.

V and J are TRBV20-1 and TRBJ2-5; 11 nucleotides align to TRBD2. Trimming at V came to 0 bases and at J to 3 bases, leaving 3 bases not matched to a gene. The CDR3 spans 15 residues. In germline, CDR1 is DFQATT, CDR2 SNEGSKA (reference sequence). The CDR3 region is CSARDQTSGEETQYF. The CDR3, as DNA: TGCAGTGCTAGAGACCAGACTAGCGGGGAAGAGACCCAGTACTTC.

This clonotype was detected only a few times. V is TRBV27 and J is TRBJ2-1; D perhaps matches TRBD2 (6 bases). This CDR3 is built from 12 residues. V was clipped by 3 bases and J by 9 bases, with 9 bases between them. CDR1 is MNHEY, CDR2 SMNVEV, per germline (reference sequence). The CDR3 coding sequence is TGTGCCAGCAGTTTCCAGGGAGGTGAGCAGTTCTTC. It is translated as CASSFQGGEQFF.

In its sample, this clonotype was seen a few times. CDR3 DNA sequence: TGTGCCAGCAGCCCCGACAGGGCGCCAAATTCACCCCTCCACTTT. It encodes CASSPDRAPNSPLHF. V and J are TRBV11-2 and TRBJ1-6, with TRBD1 matching 7 bases. Germline CDR1 is SGHAT and CDR2 is FQNNGV. V shed 5 bases, J shed 7 bases, and the junction held 8 bases outside the gene matches. The CDR3 extends over 15 amino acids. Full variable domain (remainder filled in from reference TRBV11-2 and TRBJ1-6): EAGVAQSPRYKIIEKRQSVAFWCNPISGHATLYWYQQILGQGPKLLIQFQNNGVVDDSQLPKDRFSAERLKGVDSTLKIQPAKLEDSAVYLCASSPDRAPNSPLHFGNGTRLTVT.